Each of the 15 T cell receptor beta chains below was sequenced from the same sample in a study of cytomegalovirus exposure and HLA in healthy donors. Primers for the PCR totalled 60 Vbeta and 13 Jbeta. Clones were sequenced by immunoSEQ multiplex PCR, and TCRdb holds only the in-frame ones, with some missing. Seen here are 90,000 to 150,000 clones, over 8.5% observed once, and the top ten hold about 6%. Sequencing was carried out using PBMCs. Source of these receptors: a woman between 40 and 50 years old in good health and CMV-seropositive.

The rearrangement uses TRBV10-3 and TRBJ1-1, with 7 bases identical to TRBD1. V gave up 2 bases and J gave up 2 bases; unmatched junction bases: 11. The CDR3 extends over 17 amino acids. Germline V gene sequence: CDR1 ENHRY, CDR2 SYGVKD. This chain's CDR3 is CAISERTGFDPNTEAFF. The CDR3 DNA sequence: TGTGCCATCAGTGAGAGGACAGGATTTGATCCTAACACTGAAGCTTTCTTT.

This clone was picked up many times. Germline is not matched at one junction end, which may reflect a read error. This chain links TRBV15 with TRBJ1-4, with 9 bases identical to TRBD1. Per germline, CDR1 LNHNV and CDR2 YYDKDF (reference sequence). This CDR3 is built from 13 residues. CDR3 region: CATSRDRRDRVIF. The CDR3 DNA follows: TGTGCCACCAGCAGAGATCGAAGGGACAGGGTGATTTTT.

V and J are TRBV7-9 and TRBJ2-1, with D maybe TRBD1 (6 bases). The V end lost 2 bases, the J end lost 8 bases, and 16 bases lay between the germline ends. The CDR3 covers 15 residues. CDR1 SEHNR and CDR2 FQNEAQ come from the germline V gene (reference sequence). The CDR3 DNA is TGTGCCAGCAGCTTAAGCTGGCAGGGGCAGCATGAGCAGTTCTTC. Protein product: CASSLSWQGQHEQFF. Based on the CDR3 plus reference TRBV7-9 and TRBJ2-1, the full variable domain is DTGVSQNPRHKITKRGQNVTFRCDPISEHNRLYWYRQTLGQGPEFLTYFQNEAQLEKSRLLSDRFSAERPKGSFSTLEIQRTEQGDSAMYLCASSLSWQGQHEQFFGPGTRLTVL.

The V call is TRBV18, the J call TRBJ1-4, with TRBD1 matching 8 bases. CDR1 and CDR2 from the germline V gene are KGHSH and LQKENI. Germline trimming cut 1 base from V and 7 bases from J; bases unmatched to any gene: 5. This CDR3 is built from 15 residues. CDR3 region: CASSPRADRGEKLFF. The CDR3 bases are TGTGCCAGCTCACCACGGGCCGACAGGGGTGAAAAACTGTTTTTT.

The chain carries TRBV11-2 and TRBJ2-3; D is perhaps TRBD2 (5 bases). V was clipped by 5 bases and J by 1 base, with 10 bases between them. The germline gives CDR1 SGHAT, CDR2 FQNNGV. The CDR3 covers 14 residues. As DNA, the CDR3 is TGTGCCAGCAGCCCGGCCGGGGGCACAGATACGCAGTATTTT. It translates to CASSPAGGTDTQYF. The full variable domain, its missing parts supplied by reference TRBV11-2 and TRBJ2-3, is EAGVAQSPRYKIIEKRQSVAFWCNPISGHATLYWYQQILGQGPKLLIQFQNNGVVDDSQLPKDRFSAERLKGVDSTLKIQPAKLEDSAVYLCASSPAGGTDTQYFGPGTRLTVL.

This clone has just a few counts. The chain has TRBV11-2 and TRBJ2-2, with D unresolved. Deletions cut 5 bases from V and 5 bases from J, with 9 bases between. The CDR3 consists of 13 residues. The germline V gene encodes CDR1 SGHAT and CDR2 FQNNGV. The CDR3, as DNA: TGTGCCAGCAGCATTAGAAGAACCGGGGAGCTGTTTTTT. Protein sequence: CASSIRRTGELFF.

This clone turned up a few times. The gene calls are TRBV7-9 and TRBJ2-7; 7 bases match TRBD1. In germline, CDR1 is SEHNR, CDR2 FQNEAQ (reference sequence). This CDR3 is built from 12 residues. V shed 5 bases, J shed 6 bases, and the junction held 4 bases outside the gene matches. The CDR3 loop reads CASSPTGVEQYF. CDR3 DNA sequence: TGTGCCAGCAGCCCCACAGGGGTCGAGCAGTACTTC. Using reference TRBV7-9 and TRBJ2-7 for the parts outside the CDR3, the full variable domain is DTGVSQNPRHKITKRGQNVTFRCDPISEHNRLYWYRQTLGQGPEFLTYFQNEAQLEKSRLLSDRFSAERPKGSFSTLEIQRTEQGDSAMYLCASSPTGVEQYFGPGTRLTVT.

This clone was seen a few times. The chain has TRBV7-9 and TRBJ2-2, with D perhaps TRBD1 (6 bases). The V end was cut by 4 bases, the J end by 16 bases, with 19 bases between. The CDR3 is made up of 13 amino acids. Germline V lookup: CDR1 SEHNR, CDR2 FQNEAQ (reference sequence). The CDR3 DNA is TGTGCCAGCAGCTCCCCACCCCGGACAGAAAGGTTTTTT. Translation gives CASSSPPRTERFF. Looking up the rest from reference TRBV7-9 and TRBJ2-2 gives the full variable domain: DTGVSQNPRHKITKRGQNVTFRCDPISEHNRLYWYRQTLGQGPEFLTYFQNEAQLEKSRLLSDRFSAERPKGSFSTLEIQRTEQGDSAMYLCASSSPPRTERFFGEGSRLTVL.

About this clone: A junction end diverges from the germline sequence, so it may reflect a read error. CDR3 nucleotides: TGTGCCAGCAGTTGGGTGGATAGCGGCTACCCCTTC. It yields the protein CASSWVDSGYPF. This sequence joins TRBV25-1 and TRBJ1-2; the D is unclear. Germline loops: CDR1 MGHDK, CDR2 SYGVNS. This CDR3 is 12 amino acids long.

The gene calls are TRBV6-6 and TRBJ1-6; D remains ambiguous. The germline V and J ends were trimmed by 2 bases and 3 bases, with 5 bases remaining between them. CDR3 size: 14 residues. The germline CDR1 and CDR2 sequences are MNHNY and SVGAGI (reference sequence). The CDR3, as DNA: TGTGCCAGCAGTTACCAGGACTATAATTCACCCCTCCACTTT. This codes for CASSYQDYNSPLHF.

This clone turned up a few times. The J gene is TRBJ2-7, the V gene TRBV9; 10 bases align to TRBD2. This CDR3 has 15 amino acids. CDR1 SGDLS and CDR2 YYNGEE come from the germline V gene. V shed 0 bases and J 3 bases; nucleotides not matched to a gene: 3. The CDR3 sequence is CASSVGASGGYEQYF. DNA for the CDR3: TGTGCCAGCAGCGTAGGGGCTAGCGGGGGCTACGAGCAGTACTTC.

The chain uses TRBV27 and TRBJ2-2; a possible D gene is TRBD1 (5 bases). CDR1 and CDR2 (germline): MNHEY, SMNVEV (reference sequence). The CDR3 has 14 amino acids. The V end lost 2 bases, the J end lost 4 bases, and 8 bases lay between the germline ends. The CDR3 loop is CASSLGQGTGELFF. DNA for the CDR3: TGTGCCAGCAGTTTAGGGCAGGGCACCGGGGAGCTGTTTTTT.

As DNA, the CDR3 is TGTGCCTGGCAGGTGGGTCACTATGGCTACACCTTC. Its translation: CAWQVGHYGYTF. The rearrangement joins TRBV30 to TRBJ1-2; D not certain. The CDR3 contains 12 residues. The germline CDR1 and CDR2 sequences are GTSNPN and SVGIG (reference sequence). The V gene lost 5 bases and the J gene lost 3 bases, with 10 bases spanning the gap.

This clone appeared a few times. The rearrangement links TRBV6-1 to TRBJ2-1; no definite D call. Deletions cut 4 bases from V and 4 bases from J, with 5 bases between. Germline CDR1 reads MNHNS; CDR2 reads SASEGT. This CDR3 comprises 12 residues. The CDR3 spells CASSVPYNEQFF. The CDR3 nucleotides read TGTGCCAGCAGTGTCCCTTACAATGAGCAGTTCTTC.

This clone has just a few counts. The chain couples TRBV2 to TRBJ1-5; D may be TRBD1 (6 bases). V gave up 0 bases and J gave up 6 bases, with 9 bases separating them. CDR1 is SNHLY, CDR2 FYNNEI, per germline. CDR3 length: 14 amino acids. Here the CDR3 DNA reads TGTGCCAGCAGTGAAGCCAGGGGATCTCAGCCCCAGCATTTT. It specifies CASSEARGSQPQHF.